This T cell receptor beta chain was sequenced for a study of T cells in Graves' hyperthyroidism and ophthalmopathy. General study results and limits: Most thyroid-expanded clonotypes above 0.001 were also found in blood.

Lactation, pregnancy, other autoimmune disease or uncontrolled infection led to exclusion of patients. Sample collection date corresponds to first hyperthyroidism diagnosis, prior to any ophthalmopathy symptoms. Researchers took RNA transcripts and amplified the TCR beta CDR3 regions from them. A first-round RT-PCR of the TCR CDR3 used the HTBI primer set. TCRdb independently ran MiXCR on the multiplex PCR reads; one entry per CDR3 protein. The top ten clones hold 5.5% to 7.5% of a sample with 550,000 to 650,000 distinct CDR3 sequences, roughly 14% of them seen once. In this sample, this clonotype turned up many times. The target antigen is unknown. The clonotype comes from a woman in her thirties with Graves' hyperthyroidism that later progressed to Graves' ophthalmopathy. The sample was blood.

The CDR3 sequence is CASSRRKGPDTQYF. Here the CDR3 DNA reads TGTGCCAGCAGTAGGAGGAAGGGGCCAGATACGCAGTATTTT. V and J are TRBV2 and TRBJ2-3; D possibly uses TRBD1 or TRBD2 (5 bases each). The CDR3 extends over 14 amino acids. V was trimmed by 5 bases and J by 4 bases, leaving 13 bases between them. Germline CDR1 is SNHLY and CDR2 is FYNNEI.